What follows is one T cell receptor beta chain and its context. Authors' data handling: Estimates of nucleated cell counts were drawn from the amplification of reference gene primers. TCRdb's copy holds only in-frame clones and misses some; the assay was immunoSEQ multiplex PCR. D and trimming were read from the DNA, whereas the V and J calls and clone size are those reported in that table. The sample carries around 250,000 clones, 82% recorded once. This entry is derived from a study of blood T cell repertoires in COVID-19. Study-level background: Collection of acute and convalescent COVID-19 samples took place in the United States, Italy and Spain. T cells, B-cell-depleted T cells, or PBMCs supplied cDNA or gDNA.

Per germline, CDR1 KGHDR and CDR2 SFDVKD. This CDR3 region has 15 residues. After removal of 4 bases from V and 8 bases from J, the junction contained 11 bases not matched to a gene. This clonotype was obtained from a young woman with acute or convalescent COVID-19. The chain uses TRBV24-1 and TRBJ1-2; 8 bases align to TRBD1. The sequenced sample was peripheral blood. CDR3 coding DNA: TGTGCCACCAGTGACCGTACCGACAGGGGCGGAGGCTACACCTTC. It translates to CATSDRTDRGGGYTF.